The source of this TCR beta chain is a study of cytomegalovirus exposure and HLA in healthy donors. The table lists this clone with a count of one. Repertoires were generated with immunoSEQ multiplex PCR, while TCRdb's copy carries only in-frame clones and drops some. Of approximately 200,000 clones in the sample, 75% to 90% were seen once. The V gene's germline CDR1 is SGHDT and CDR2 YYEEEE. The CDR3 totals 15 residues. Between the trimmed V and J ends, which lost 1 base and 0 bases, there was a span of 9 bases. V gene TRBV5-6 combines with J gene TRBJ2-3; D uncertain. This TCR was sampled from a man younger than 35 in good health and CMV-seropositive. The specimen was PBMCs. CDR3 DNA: TGTGCCAGCAGCTTGTCCCAGACTAGCACAGATACGCAGTATTTT. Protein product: CASSLSQTSTDTQYF.